This T cell receptor (beta chain) was sequenced for a study of shared clonotypes between healthy human individuals. Notes on the study in general: Blood was the sole source, and tissue repertoires probably differ. The rarefaction results pointed to incomplete sorted-subset sequencing despite large depth.

The V gene's germline CDR1 is SEHNR and CDR2 FQNEAQ (reference sequence). V lost 5 bases to trimming and J lost 4 bases; unmatched junction nucleotides: 9. The CDR3 is 16 residues long. The data were produced by immunoSEQ multiplex PCR, yet TCRdb's version contains in-frame clones alone and is incomplete. Altogether about 230,000 clones are present, 50% to 80% being singletons, with the ten largest covering around 10%. Naive CD45RA+ and memory CD45RA-negative subsets were split from CD4+ cells. Remarks on this clone: Its antigen is unknown.

The sequence derives from a man in his thirties or forties in good health. The rearrangement links TRBV7-9 to TRBJ2-5, with 11 positions matching TRBD2. Specimen: memory CD4+ T cells sorted from blood. Sample subset: CD45RA-negative fraction. As DNA, the CDR3 is TGTGCCAGCAGCCTACTAGCGGGAGTTTCCCGAGAGACCCAGTACTTC. Residues: CASSLLAGVSRETQYF.